This T cell receptor beta chain was identified during a study of blood T cell repertoires in COVID-19. At the level of the study: Donors in the United States, Italy and Spain gave samples during acute or convalescent COVID-19. From T cells, B-cell-depleted T cells, or PBMCs came the material, which was cDNA or gDNA.

How the authors handled the data: Amplifying reference gene primers gave estimates of nucleated cell counts. TCRdb's copy holds only in-frame clones and misses some; the assay was immunoSEQ multiplex PCR. The V and J calls and clone size come from that table; D and trimming were worked out from the DNA. The data contain 200,000 to 300,000 clones, about 80% of them singletons. This clone was detected once. The ends were cut back, 5 bases at V and 8 bases at J, with 21 bases in the middle. Germline V gene sequence: CDR1 LNHDA, CDR2 SQIVND (reference sequence). This CDR3 is 15 amino acids long. V gene TRBV19 combines with J gene TRBJ1-2; D not resolved. Specimen: peripheral blood. The receptor was derived from a woman of 80 years or more with acute or convalescent COVID-19. CDR3 in amino acids: CASSGMQLPSGGYTF. In DNA, the CDR3 is TGTGCCAGTAGTGGGATGCAGCTGCCCAGCGGGGGCTACACCTTC.